This T cell receptor beta chain comes out of a study of shared clonotypes between healthy human individuals. Study-level findings and limits: Limited genetic and exposure-history diversity came from having few donors. The authors sampled blood alone, and tissue repertoires likely differ.

Notes on this clone: What it binds is unknown.

CDR1 and CDR2 (germline): SGHTA, FQGNSA. V lost 0 bases and J lost 6; bases outside the gene matches: 6. This CDR3 comprises 16 residues. Replicate PCRs for sorted subsets used approximately 220 ng DNA; this equaled about 30,000 T cell genomes. Assay: immunoSEQ multiplex PCR; the TCRdb copy retains only in-frame clones and omits some. The sample consists of roughly 2.2 million clones, around 93% of them appearing once. The receptor was derived from a man between 18 and 29 years old in good health. Some clones in this sample may be carry-over from other donors' samples. The material sequenced was naive CD4+ T cells from PBMCs. Stated subset: CD45RA+ positively selected. This rearrangement joins TRBV7-2 to TRBJ2-3, with 10 bases that match TRBD2. For the CDR3, the DNA is TGTGCCAGCAGCTTAGCGGAAGCGGGAGGGATGGATACGCAGTATTTT. Translating it yields CASSLAEAGGMDTQYF.